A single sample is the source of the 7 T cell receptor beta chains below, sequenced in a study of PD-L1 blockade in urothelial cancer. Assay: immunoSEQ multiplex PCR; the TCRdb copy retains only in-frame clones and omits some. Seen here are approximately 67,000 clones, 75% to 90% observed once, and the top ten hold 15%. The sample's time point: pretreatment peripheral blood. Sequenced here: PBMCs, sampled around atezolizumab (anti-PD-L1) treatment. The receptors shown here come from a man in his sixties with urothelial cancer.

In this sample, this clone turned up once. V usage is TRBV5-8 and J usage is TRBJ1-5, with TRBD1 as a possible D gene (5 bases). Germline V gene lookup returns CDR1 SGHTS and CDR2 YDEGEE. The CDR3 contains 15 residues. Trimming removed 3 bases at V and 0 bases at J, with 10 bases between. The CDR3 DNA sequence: TGTGCCAGCAGCTCCACCAGGGTTAGCAATCAGCCCCAGCATTTT. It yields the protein CASSSTRVSNQPQHF.

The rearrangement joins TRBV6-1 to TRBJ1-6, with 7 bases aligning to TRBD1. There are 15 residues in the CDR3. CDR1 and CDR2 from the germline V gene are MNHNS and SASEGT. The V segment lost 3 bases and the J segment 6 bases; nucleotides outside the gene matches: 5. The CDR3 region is CASSDQDRVNSPLHF. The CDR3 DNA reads TGTGCCAGCAGTGACCAAGACAGGGTTAATTCACCCCTCCACTTT.

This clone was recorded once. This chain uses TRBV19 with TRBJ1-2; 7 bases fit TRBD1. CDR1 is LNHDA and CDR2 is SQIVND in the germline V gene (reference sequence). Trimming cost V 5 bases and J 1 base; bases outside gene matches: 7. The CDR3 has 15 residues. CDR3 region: CASSPNRGFNYGYTF. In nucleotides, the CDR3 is TGTGCCAGTAGTCCCAACAGGGGATTTAACTATGGCTACACCTTC. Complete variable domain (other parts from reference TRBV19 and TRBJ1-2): DGGITQSPKYLFRKEGQNVTLSCEQNLNHDAMYWYRQDPGQGLRLIYYSQIVNDFQKGDIAEGYSVSREKKESFPLTVTSAQKNPTAFYLCASSPNRGFNYGYTFGSGTRLTVV.

CDR3 sequence (DNA): TGCGCCAGCAGCCCAGGGACAGGGGATAATCAGCCCCAGCATTTT. Translating gives CASSPGTGDNQPQHF. The rearrangement uses TRBV5-1 and TRBJ1-5; 10 bases are shared with TRBD1. The CDR3 has 15 amino acids. Germline-derived CDR1 and CDR2 are SGHRS and YFSETQ. V trimming: 4 bases; J trimming: 4 bases; junction bases outside the gene matches: 5.

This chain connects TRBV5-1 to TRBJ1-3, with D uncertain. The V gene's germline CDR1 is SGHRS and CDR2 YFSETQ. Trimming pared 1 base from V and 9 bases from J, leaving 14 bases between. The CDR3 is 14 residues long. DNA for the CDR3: TGCGCCAGCAGCTTGTACGGGGAGTCGGGCACCATATATTTT. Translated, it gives CASSLYGESGTIYF. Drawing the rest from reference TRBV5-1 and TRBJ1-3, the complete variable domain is KAGVTQTPRYLIKTRGQQVTLSCSPISGHRSVSWYQQTPGQGLQFLFEYFSETQRNKGNFPGRFSGRQFSNSRSEMNVSTLELGDSALYLCASSLYGESGTIYFGEGSWLTVV.

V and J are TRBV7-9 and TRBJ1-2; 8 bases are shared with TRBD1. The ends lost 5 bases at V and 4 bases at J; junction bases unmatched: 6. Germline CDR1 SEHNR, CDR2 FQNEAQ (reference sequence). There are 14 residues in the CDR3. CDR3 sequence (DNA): TGTGCCAGCAGCAATCAGGGGGCGATCTATGGCTACACCTTC. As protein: CASSNQGAIYGYTF.

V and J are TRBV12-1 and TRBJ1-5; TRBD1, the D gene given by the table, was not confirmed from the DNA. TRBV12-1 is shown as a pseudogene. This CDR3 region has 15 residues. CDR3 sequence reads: CASSFDRSRMTPQHF. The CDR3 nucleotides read TGTGCCAGCAGCTTTGACCGTTCCAGGATGACGCCCCAGCATTTT.